This TCR beta chain was found in a study of blood T cell repertoires in COVID-19. The CDR3 runs 17 residues. Per the germline V gene, CDR1 is SEHNR and CDR2 is FQNEAQ (reference sequence). Trimming removed 4 bases from V and 5 bases from J, with 23 bases in between. Profiled with immunoSEQ multiplex PCR; TCRdb holds only in-frame clones, not every one. The sample shows 450,000 to 600,000 clones, around 90% of them seen only once. This TCR came from a woman aged 18 to 35 who had recovered from COVID-19. The sample consisted of PBMCs or T cells enriched from blood (not recorded which). J is TRBJ2-5 and V is TRBV7-9; TRBD2 is a possible D gene (5 bases). CDR3 amino acids: CASSSDGGPGWWETQYF. The DNA of the CDR3 is TGTGCCAGCAGCTCGGACGGAGGACCGGGTTGGTGGGAGACCCAGTACTTC.